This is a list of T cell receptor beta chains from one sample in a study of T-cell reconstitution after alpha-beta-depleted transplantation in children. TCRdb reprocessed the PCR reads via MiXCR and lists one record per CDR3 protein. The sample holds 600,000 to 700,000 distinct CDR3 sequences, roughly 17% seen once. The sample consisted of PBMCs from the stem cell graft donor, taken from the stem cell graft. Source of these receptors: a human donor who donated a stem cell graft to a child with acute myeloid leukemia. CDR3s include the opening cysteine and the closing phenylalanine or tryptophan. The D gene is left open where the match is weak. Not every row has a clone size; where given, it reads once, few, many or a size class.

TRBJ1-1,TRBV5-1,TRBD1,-,TGCGACAGCAGCCCCGGGACAGTGAACACTGAAGCTTTCTTT,CDSSPGTVNTEAFF
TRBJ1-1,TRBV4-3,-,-,TGCGCCAGCAGCCAAGAGTCAGGGTTCACTGAAGCTTTCTTT,CASSQESGFTEAFF
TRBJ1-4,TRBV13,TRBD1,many,TGTGCCAGCAGCTTAGCCCAGGGGGGAGCGGCTAATGAAAAACTGTTTTTT,CASSLAQGGAANEKLFF
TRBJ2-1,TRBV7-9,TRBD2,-,TGTGCCAGCAGCTTGGGCACGGGAGGCCGGTCCAATGAGCAGTTCTTC,CASSLGTGGRSNEQFF
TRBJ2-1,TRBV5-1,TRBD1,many,TGCGCCAGCAGCCGAGACAGGGTGAGGAACAGTGAGCAGTTCTTC,CASSRDRVRNSEQFF
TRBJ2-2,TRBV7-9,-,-,TGTGCCAGCAGCTCAGACGGGGAGCTGTTTTTT,CASSSDGELFF
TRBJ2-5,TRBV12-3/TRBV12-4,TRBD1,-,TGTGCCAGCAGTCCCCGGGGACAGCCTCAAGAGACCCAGTACTTC,CASSPRGQPQETQYF
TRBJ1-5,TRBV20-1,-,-,TGCAGTGCTAGAGATACAGCAGGGGAGGTTTTTTCCAGCAATCAGCCCCAGCATTTT,CSARDTAGEVFSSNQPQHF
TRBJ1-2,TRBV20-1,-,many,TGCAGTGCTAGAACACCGAAATATGGCTACACCTTC,CSARTPKYGYTF
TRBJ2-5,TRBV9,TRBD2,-,TGTGCCAGCAGCGTAGAAGGACGGGGGGGCGCAGAGACCCAGTACTTC,CASSVEGRGGAETQYF
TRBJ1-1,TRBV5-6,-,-,TGTGCCAGCAGCTTGAGGGTTTTCGAAGCTTTCTTT,CASSLRVFEAFF
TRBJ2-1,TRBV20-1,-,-,TGCAGTGCTAGGGGCAGAAAATACAATGAGCAGTTCTTC,CSARGRKYNEQFF
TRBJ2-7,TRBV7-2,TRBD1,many,TGTGCCAGCAGCTTCCAGGACAGGGACTACGAGCAGTACTTC,CASSFQDRDYEQYF
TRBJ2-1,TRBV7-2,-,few,TGTGCCAGCAGCTTTGCCAGCTACAATGAGCAGTTCTTC,CASSFASYNEQFF
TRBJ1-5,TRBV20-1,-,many,TGCAGTGTCTCCAGAGATTGGACGGTAGGTCAGCCCCAGCATTTT,CSVSRDWTVGQPQHF
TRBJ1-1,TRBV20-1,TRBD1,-,TGCAGTGCTTTGACCGGGACAGGGGGCGCAGGTGAAGCTTTCTTT,CSALTGTGGAGEAFF
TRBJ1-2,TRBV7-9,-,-,TGTGCCAGCAGCTTATTAGTGGATGGCTACACCTTC,CASSLLVDGYTF
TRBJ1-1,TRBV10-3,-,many,TGTGCCATCAGTGAGCACGAAGGAGGTGAAGCTTTCTTT,CAISEHEGGEAFF
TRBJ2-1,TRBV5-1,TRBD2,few,TGCGCCAGCAGCTTGGGACTGACTAGCAGCGCTGAGCAGTTCTTC,CASSLGLTSSAEQFF
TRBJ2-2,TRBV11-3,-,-,TGTGCCAGCAGCTTAGCCTGGGGCACCAAGAACACCGGGGAGCTGTTTTTT,CASSLAWGTKNTGELFF
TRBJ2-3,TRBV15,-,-,TGTGCCACCGGTAGCGGCAACACAGATACGCAGTATTTT,CATGSGNTDTQYF
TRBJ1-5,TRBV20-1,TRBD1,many,TGCAGTGCTGGTTGGGGGACAGCTAATCAGCCCCAGCATTTT,CSAGWGTANQPQHF
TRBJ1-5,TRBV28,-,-,TGTGCCAGCAGTTTGCTGGGGGCAGGGGATAGCAATCAGCCCCAGCATTTT,CASSLLGAGDSNQPQHF
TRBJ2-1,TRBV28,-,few,TGTGCCAGCAGTTTTCGCCTAAGGGGAAGGAATGAGCAGTTCTTC,CASSFRLRGRNEQFF
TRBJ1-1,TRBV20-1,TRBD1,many,TGCAGTGCTAGAGATCAGGACAGGGGATCCACTGAAGCTTTCTTT,CSARDQDRGSTEAFF
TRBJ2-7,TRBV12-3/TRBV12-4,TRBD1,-,TGTGCCAGCAGCCATAACGACAGGGGAGTAGGGGACGAGCAGTACTTC,CASSHNDRGVGDEQYF
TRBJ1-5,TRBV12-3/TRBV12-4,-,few,TGTGCCAGCAGTTTGACAGATGGTGATCAGCCCCAGCATTTT,CASSLTDGDQPQHF
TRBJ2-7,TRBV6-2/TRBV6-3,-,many,TGTGCCAGCAACTCCGGGTCGTCCTACGAGCAGTACTTC,CASNSGSSYEQYF
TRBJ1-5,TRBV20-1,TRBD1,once,TGCAGTGCCTCCCCCGGGCGGGACAGGGGACAACCCAATCAGCCCCAGCATTTT,CSASPGRDRGQPNQPQHF
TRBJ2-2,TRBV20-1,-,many,TGCAGTGCTAGAGGGGGCCGGAATTCTTCGAACACCGGGGAGCTGTTTTTT,CSARGGRNSSNTGELFF